This T cell receptor beta chain derives from a study of OX40 agonist ivuxolimab in advanced cancers. Across the whole study: Patients got intravenous ivuxolimab at 0.01 to 10 mg/kg every 2 weeks. Partial responses occurred in Three dose-escalation patients, one with hepatocellular carcinoma and two with cutaneous melanoma.

Sequenced by immunoSEQ multiplex PCR; TCRdb stores in-frame clones only, minus some. Here the sample spans more than 75,000 clones, 70% to 85% being singletons. Germline-derived CDR1 and CDR2 are MNHEY and SVGAGI. CDR3 size: 14 residues. With 4 bases removed from V and 8 bases from J, the gap between germline ends came to 17 bases. Sequenced material: CD4+ or CD8+ T cells sorted from blood, taken in a trial of the OX40 agonist ivuxolimab. The V call is TRBV6-5, the J call TRBJ1-2; D is ambiguous. The receptor comes from an adult with an advanced solid tumor such as melanoma, head and neck, liver or kidney cancer. CDR3 in amino acids: CASSSYRAYEGYTF. The CDR3 region has the DNA TGTGCCAGCAGTTCTTACCGGGCCTACGAAGGCTACACCTTC.